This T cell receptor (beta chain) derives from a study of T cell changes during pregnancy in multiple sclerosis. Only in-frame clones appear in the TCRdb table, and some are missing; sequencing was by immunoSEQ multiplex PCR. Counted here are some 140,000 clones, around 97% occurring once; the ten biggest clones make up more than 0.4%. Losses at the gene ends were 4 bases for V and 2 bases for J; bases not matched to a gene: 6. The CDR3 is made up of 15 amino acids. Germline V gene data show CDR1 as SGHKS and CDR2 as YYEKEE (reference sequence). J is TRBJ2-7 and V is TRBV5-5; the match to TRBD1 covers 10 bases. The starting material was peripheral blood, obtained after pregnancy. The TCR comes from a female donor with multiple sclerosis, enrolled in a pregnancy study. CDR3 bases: TGTGCCAGCAGCCGGACAGGGGGGGTCACCTACGAGCAGTACTTC. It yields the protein CASSRTGGVTYEQYF.